Listed below are T cell receptor beta chains from one sample, sequenced in a study of blood T cells in healthy people across ages. TCRdb used MiXCR to reprocess the 5' RACE reads, holding one entry per CDR3 protein. The sample records roughly 720,000 distinct CDR3 sequences, around half being singletons. The sequenced sample was blood. The receptors stem from a man of 80 years or more in good health. Both conserved end residues are part of each CDR3. D genes are given only for firm matches. Where a row states a size, it is once, few, many or the class of an expanded clone; other rows omit it.

TRBV12-3/TRBV12-4	-	few	TRBJ1-1	TGTGCCAGCAGTCCCCGGGGGGGTATGAACACTGAAGCTTTCTTT	CASSPRGGMNTEAFF
TRBV27	-	-	TRBJ2-7	TGTGCCAGCAGTTGGGGCAGGGGAACCTACGAGCAGTACTTC	CASSWGRGTYEQYF
TRBV4-2	TRBD2	few	TRBJ2-7	TGTGCCAGCAGCCAAGATGAAGCGGGAGGGTCCTACGAGCAGTACTTC	CASSQDEAGGSYEQYF
TRBV6-1	TRBD1	-	TRBJ1-1	TGTGCCAGCCCGGGACAGTCCTTTCCGGGAGCTTTCTTT	CASPGQSFPGAFF
TRBV27	TRBD1	few	TRBJ1-6	TGTGCCAGCAGCCCTACGGGACAGCCTTATAATTCACCCCTCCACTTT	CASSPTGQPYNSPLHF
TRBV10-1	-	-	TRBJ2-3	TGCGCCAGCAGTGTCGCGCCGGGCAGATACGCGTATTTT	CASSVAPGRYAYF
TRBV7-2	-	few	TRBJ2-7	TGTGCCAGCAGCCGCACTCAGGGTTACGAGCAGTACTTC	CASSRTQGYEQYF
TRBV30	-	-	TRBJ2-7	TGTGCCTGGAGCCCAGGGCGAGGGCAGTACTTC	CAWSPGRGQYF
TRBV7-9	-	-	TRBJ2-7	TGTGCCAGCAGCACGACTAGGCGCTCCTACAATGAGCAGTACTTC	CASSTTRRSYNEQYF
TRBV10-3	-	-	TRBJ2-7	TGTGCCATCAGTGAGTCGACAGGCTACGAGCAGTACTTC	CAISESTGYEQYF
TRBV11-3	TRBD2	-	TRBJ2-1	TGTGCCAGCAGCCGGTCCACTAGCGGGAGTAATGAGCAGTTCTTC	CASSRSTSGSNEQFF
TRBV28	-	-	TRBJ2-7	TGTGCCAGCAGCCGGGGGTATTGCGAGCAGTACTTC	CASSRGYCEQYF
TRBV2	-	-	TRBJ1-1	TGTGCCACCCGGGGGGTGAACACTGAAGCTTTCTTT	CATRGVNTEAFF
TRBV12-3/TRBV12-4	-	-	TRBJ1-1	TGTGCCAGCAGTTTTTCCCCGGGACTCAGAGGGAACACTGAAGCTTTCTTT	CASSFSPGLRGNTEAFF
TRBV6-1	-	-	TRBJ2-5	TGTGCCAGCAGTGCGGAGGGGGCCCCAGAGACCCAGTACTTC	CASSAEGAPETQYF
TRBV3-1	TRBD2	few	TRBJ2-5	TGTGCCAGCAGCCAAGCCAGGACTAGAGCCAAAGAGACCCAGTACTTC	CASSQARTRAKETQYF
TRBV6-1	-	few	TRBJ1-5	TGTGCCAGCAGTGTAGGGACGCCCCAGCATTTT	CASSVGTPQHF
TRBV20-1	TRBD2	few	TRBJ2-5	TGCACTGCTTTGGGAGGCGGGAGGGCCTTGTGGGAGACCCAGTACTTC	CTALGGGRALWETQYF
TRBV11-2	TRBD1	-	TRBJ2-1	TGTGCCAGCAGCTTTCCCAACAGGGGAGAACAGTTCTTC	CASSFPNRGEQFF
TRBV7-2	-	-	TRBJ2-7	TGTGCCAGCAGCTTAGCGCAGCCCGGCCGGGGCGAGCAGTACTTC	CASSLAQPGRGEQYF
TRBV4-1	-	-	TRBJ1-2	TGCGCCAGCAGCCACCTATATGGGGCGGGTGGCTACACCTTC	CASSHLYGAGGYTF
TRBV20-1	TRBD1	-	TRBJ2-4	TGCAGTGCTAGAGACACAGGGGGAATAGGCCTTCAGTACTTC	CSARDTGGIGLQYF
TRBV4-2	TRBD2	-	TRBJ2-1	TGTGCCAGCAGCCAGATCTTCCCGGGACTAGGGGTTAATGAGCAGTTCTTC	CASSQIFPGLGVNEQFF
TRBV7-9	TRBD1	-	TRBJ2-7	TGTGCCAGCATCTACGACAGGGACGAGCAGTACTTC	CASIYDRDEQYF
TRBV6-2/TRBV6-3	-	-	TRBJ2-7	TGTGCCAGCAGTTTGACAGACTACTACGAGCAGTACTTC	CASSLTDYYEQYF
TRBV7-3	TRBD1	few	TRBJ2-2	TGTGCCAGCAGCTTAACGACAGGGGGCACCGGGGAGCTGTTTTTT	CASSLTTGGTGELFF
TRBV3-1	-	-	TRBJ2-7	TGTGCCAGCAGCCAAATGGGCGGCGGCGGTCTTAGCTCCTACGAGCAGTACTTC	CASSQMGGGGLSSYEQYF
TRBV6-2/TRBV6-3	TRBD2	-	TRBJ2-7	TGTGCCAGCAGGCCTGCACTAGCGGGGGTCTACGAGCAGTACTTC	CASRPALAGVYEQYF
TRBV2	-	-	TRBJ2-1	TGTGCCAGCAGTCGAAACGCCCCAGGGTCCTCCTACAATGAGCAGTTCTTC	CASSRNAPGSSYNEQFF
TRBV28	TRBD1	-	TRBJ2-2	TGTGCCAGCAGCTTGACAGGGGTTAAAGCGAACACCGGGGAGCTGTTTTTT	CASSLTGVKANTGELFF
TRBV5-1	TRBD1	-	TRBJ1-4	TGCGCCAGCAGCGCGCGGGGACAGTGGGATGAAAAACTGTTTTTT	CASSARGQWDEKLFF
TRBV6-6	TRBD1	-	TRBJ1-2	TGTGCCAGCCTTAACAGGGGAGGCTACACCTTC	CASLNRGGYTF
TRBV11-2	TRBD2	-	TRBJ2-1	TGTGCCAGCAGCTTGGAGGGACTAGGGAAAGGTGGTGAGCAGTTCTTC	CASSLEGLGKGGEQFF
TRBV18	-	-	TRBJ1-5	TGTGCCAGCTCACCAGGGAAGGGGGATCAGCCCCAGCATTTT	CASSPGKGDQPQHF
TRBV5-1	TRBD1	-	TRBJ1-2	TGCGCCAGCGGCTTGGAACCAGGGGGTGAGAACTATGGCTACACCTTC	CASGLEPGGENYGYTF
TRBV10-3	-	-	TRBJ1-1	TGTGCCATCAGTGACCTTCTCACTGAAGCTTTCTTT	CAISDLLTEAFF
TRBV5-1	TRBD2	-	TRBJ2-7	TGCGCCAGCAGCGGGGGACTAGCGGAAGGGCCCTACGAGCAGTACTTC	CASSGGLAEGPYEQYF
TRBV10-3	-	few	TRBJ2-5	TGTGCCATCAGTGGGGGGGCCAAAGGAGAGACCCAGTACTTC	CAISGGAKGETQYF